The 26 T cell receptor beta chains below come from one sample, sequenced in a study of blood T cell repertoires in COVID-19. Here immunoSEQ multiplex PCR was the method, and the copy in TCRdb shows in-frame clones only, minus some. The repertoire holds 250,000 or so clones, roughly 89% seen once, with 2.1% in the top ten. Input material: peripheral blood. Every receptor here comes from a woman aged 55-69 years with COVID-19, enrolled during active disease.

The chain is built from TRBV7-2 and TRBJ1-4; the D is unclear. The germline V gene has CDR1 SGHTA and CDR2 FQGNSA. There are 15 residues in the CDR3. Trimming stripped 3 bases from V and 3 bases from J, with 11 bases between. This CDR3 reads CASSLGGPANEKLFF. The CDR3 DNA follows: TGTGCCAGCAGCTTGGGCGGGCCTGCTAATGAAAAACTGTTTTTT.

The V and J genes are TRBV4-3 and TRBJ2-1, with 12 bases aligning to TRBD1. Germline V gene sequence: CDR1 LGHNA, CDR2 YSLEER. With 4 bases clipped from V and 8 bases from J, the junction kept 6 bases outside the gene matches. The CDR3 is made up of 15 amino acids. The CDR3, as DNA: TGCGCCAGCAGCCTGGGACAGGGGGCGCCCGATGAGCAGTTCTTC. Protein sequence: CASSLGQGAPDEQFF.

The gene calls are TRBV27 and TRBJ1-1, with D unclear. V dropped 2 bases and J dropped 4 bases, with 20 bases sitting between them. This CDR3 comprises 17 residues. Per the germline V gene, CDR1 is MNHEY and CDR2 is SMNVEV (reference sequence). In DNA form, the CDR3 reads TGTGCCAGCAGTTTAAGCTACGGGAGTGCGGGGTCCACTGAAGCTTTCTTT. It encodes CASSLSYGSAGSTEAFF.

This clone turned up a few times. The rearrangement uses TRBV4-2 and TRBJ1-1; TRBD1 agrees at 8 bases. Looked up from germline, CDR1 is LGHNA and CDR2 is YNFKEQ. Trimming at V came to 5 bases and at J to 5 bases, leaving 4 bases not matched to a gene. The CDR3 totals 13 residues. CDR3 in amino acids: CASSTYRGTEAFF. CDR3 DNA: TGTGCCAGCAGCACTTACAGGGGGACTGAAGCTTTCTTT.

V usage is TRBV6-1 and J usage is TRBJ2-7, with 7 bases aligning to TRBD1. Germline values: CDR1 MNHNS, CDR2 SASEGT. The V segment lost 3 bases and the J segment 6 bases; nucleotides outside the gene matches: 11. The CDR3 sequence is 15 residues long. This CDR3 is CASSDPLWTGREQYF. DNA of the CDR3: TGTGCCAGCAGTGACCCCCTTTGGACAGGTCGCGAGCAGTACTTC.

This clone was seen a few times. DNA of the CDR3: TGTGCCAGTAGTATAGGTTCGGGCAGGGGGCGATCGGTGAACACTGAAGCTTTCTTT. Its protein product is CASSIGSGRGRSVNTEAFF. V is TRBV19 and J is TRBJ1-1; 8 nucleotides match TRBD1. There are 19 residues in the CDR3. Germline assignment: CDR1 LNHDA and CDR2 SQIVND (reference sequence). V trimming: 1 base; J trimming: 0 bases; junction bases outside the gene matches: 13. Looking up the rest from reference TRBV19 and TRBJ1-1 gives the full variable domain: DGGITQSPKYLFRKEGQNVTLSCEQNLNHDAMYWYRQDPGQGLRLIYYSQIVNDFQKGDIAEGYSVSREKKESFPLTVTSAQKNPTAFYLCASSIGSGRGRSVNTEAFFGQGTRLTVV.

The CDR3 DNA is TGTGCCAGCAGCGGACAGGGGGTCAATCAGCCCCAGCATTTT. Its protein product is CASSGQGVNQPQHF. This chain connects TRBV9 to TRBJ1-5; TRBD1 aligns across 9 bases. Germline trimming cut 3 bases from V and 3 bases from J; bases unmatched to any gene: 1. The CDR3 consists of 14 residues. Germline V CDR1 and CDR2: SGDLS, YYNGEE.

This clone was seen a few times. The CDR3 loop reads CASSPFEGGNTQYF. CDR3 DNA sequence: TGCGCCAGCAGCCCCTTCGAGGGTGGGAATACGCAGTATTTT. The chain links TRBV5-1 to TRBJ2-3; D perhaps matches TRBD2 (5 bases). Per the germline V gene, CDR1 is SGHRS and CDR2 is YFSETQ. The V and J ends lost 4 bases and 7 bases respectively, with 16 bases between them. This CDR3 comprises 14 residues. Together with reference TRBV5-1 and TRBJ2-3, the CDR3 gives the full variable domain: KAGVTQTPRYLIKTRGQQVTLSCSPISGHRSVSWYQQTPGQGLQFLFEYFSETQRNKGNFPGRFSGRQFSNSRSEMNVSTLELGDSALYLCASSPFEGGNTQYFGPGTRLTVL.

The rearrangement uses TRBV3-1 (or the pseudogene TRBV3-2) and TRBJ2-5; 10 bases are shared with TRBD2. In germline, CDR1 is LGHDT, CDR2 YNNKEL (reference sequence). This CDR3 is 14 amino acids long. The J segment lost 2 bases and the V segment lost 4 bases, leaving 1 base of the junction unmatched. The CDR3 bases are TGTGCCAGCAGCCTTAGCGGGGGGCAAGAGACCCAGTACTTC. This encodes CASSLSGGQETQYF.

This chain links TRBV18 with TRBJ1-2; unclear D gene. Per germline, CDR1 KGHSH and CDR2 LQKENI. V lost 5 bases and J lost 0, with 10 bases in between. This CDR3 spans 14 amino acids. The CDR3 sequence is CASSGATPNYGYTF. CDR3 sequence (DNA): TGTGCCAGCTCAGGAGCAACTCCTAACTATGGCTACACCTTC. Drawing the rest from reference TRBV18 and TRBJ1-2, the complete variable domain is NAGVMQNPRHLVRRRGQEARLRCSPMKGHSHVYWYRQLPEEGLKFMVYLQKENIIDESGMPKERFSAEFPKEGPSILRIQQVVRGDSAAYFCASSGATPNYGYTFGSGTRLTVV.

This clone was counted a single time. The chain combines TRBV18 with TRBJ2-2; tentative D call: TRBD2 (5 bases). Trimming removed 2 bases at V and 0 bases at J, with 13 bases between. This CDR3 has 17 residues. CDR1 and CDR2 (germline): KGHSH, LQKENI. In DNA form, the CDR3 reads TGTGCCAGCTCACCATTTTCCGGCGGGTCGAACACCGGGGAGCTGTTTTTT. Translation gives CASSPFSGGSNTGELFF.

The J gene is TRBJ1-1, the V gene TRBV5-6, with D possibly TRBD1 on 5 matching bases. CDR1 SGHDT and CDR2 YYEEEE come from the germline V gene. The V end was cut by 2 bases, the J end by 7 bases, with 12 bases between. The CDR3 covers 13 residues. The chain's CDR3 is CASSFNPGGEAFF. CDR3 in DNA: TGTGCCAGCAGCTTTAACCCGGGGGGTGAAGCTTTCTTT.

The chain carries TRBV6-1 and TRBJ1-6; 10 bases agree with TRBD1. V lost 3 bases to trimming and J lost 7 bases; unmatched junction nucleotides: 0. The CDR3 totals 14 residues. Germline V gene lookup returns CDR1 MNHNS and CDR2 SASEGT. The CDR3 reads CASSEGQGNSPLHF. The CDR3 DNA reads as TGTGCCAGCAGTGAGGGACAGGGGAATTCACCCCTCCACTTT.

In its sample, this clone was seen a few times. V gene TRBV20-1 combines with J gene TRBJ2-1; no reliable D call. Germline V gene sequence: CDR1 DFQATT, CDR2 SNEGSKA (reference sequence). V lost 3 bases to trimming and J lost 8 bases, with 5 bases between them. This CDR3 spans 10 amino acids. CDR3 sequence: CSASVDEQFF. The CDR3 DNA reads as TGCAGTGCTAGTGTAGATGAGCAGTTCTTC.

The rearrangement joins TRBV7-8 to TRBJ1-2; D gene unclear. CDR3 length: 16 amino acids. The germline V gene has CDR1 SGHVS and CDR2 FQNEAQ. Trimming stripped 1 base from V and 2 bases from J, with 14 bases between. The CDR3 bases are TGTGCCAGCAGCTTAGGACCCGGGAGCCCAAACTATGGCTACACCTTC. Amino acid sequence: CASSLGPGSPNYGYTF.

This clone was detected once. The V gene is TRBV6-5, the J gene TRBJ2-7; possible D gene TRBD1, 6 bases. The V and J ends lost 2 bases and 4 bases respectively, with 18 bases between them. From germline, CDR1 is MNHEY and CDR2 SVGAGI. CDR3 length equals 16 residues. Here the CDR3 reads CASSYAGLTGRYEQYF. The CDR3 nucleotides read TGTGCCAGCAGTTACGCAGGGTTGACAGGCCGATACGAGCAGTACTTC.

This sequence joins TRBV7-2 and TRBJ1-1, with 7 bases that match TRBD1. This CDR3 is 13 amino acids long. V trimming: 5 bases; J trimming: 8 bases; junction bases outside the gene matches: 8. Germline assignment: CDR1 SGHTA and CDR2 FQGNSA. The CDR3 coding sequence is TGTGCCAGCAGCCAAGACAGGGTGGGCGAAGCTTTCTTT. This gives the protein CASSQDRVGEAFF.

The chain combines TRBV5-8 with TRBJ1-4; D unclear. The CDR3 sequence is 14 residues long. V lost 2 bases to trimming and J lost 0 bases, with 5 bases between them. Germline V gives CDR1 SGHTS, CDR2 YDEGEE. The CDR3 protein is CASSFYATNEKLFF. In DNA, the CDR3 is TGTGCCAGCAGCTTCTATGCAACTAATGAAAAACTGTTTTTT. The full variable domain, its missing parts supplied by reference TRBV5-8 and TRBJ1-4, is EAGVTQSPTHLIKTRGQQATLRCSPISGHTSVYWYQQALGLGLQFLLWYDEGEERNRGNFPPRFSGRQFPNYSSELNVNALELEDSALYLCASSFYATNEKLFFGSGTQLSVL.

The genes are TRBV19 and TRBJ2-1, with 9 bases lining up with TRBD2. This CDR3 has 14 amino acids. Per germline, CDR1 LNHDA and CDR2 SQIVND (reference sequence). The V segment lost 8 bases and the J segment 6 bases; nucleotides outside the gene matches: 8. The CDR3 region has the DNA TGTGCCAGTGAACCGGGACTAGCCTTCAATGAGCAGTTCTTC. It encodes CASEPGLAFNEQFF.

The chain uses TRBV19 and TRBJ2-3, with TRBD1 identical over 8 bases. This CDR3 region has 14 residues. CDR1 is LNHDA, CDR2 SQIVND, per germline (reference sequence). V was pared by 5 bases and J by 5 bases, with 6 bases of the junction left unmatched. CDR3 in amino acids: CASSPDRGQDTQYF. Here the CDR3 DNA reads TGTGCCAGTAGTCCCGACAGGGGTCAAGATACGCAGTATTTT.

This clone was picked up one time. The chain combines TRBV7-9 with TRBJ2-7; TRBD1 might be the D (6 bases). The V and J ends lost 8 bases and 2 bases respectively, with 10 bases between them. The germline CDR1 and CDR2 sequences are SEHNR and FQNEAQ (reference sequence). CDR3 size: 12 residues. The chain's CDR3 is CASSDSPYEQYF. CDR3 nucleotides: TGTGCCAGCTCGGACAGCCCCTACGAGCAGTACTTC. Full variable domain (rest looked up from reference TRBV7-9 and TRBJ2-7): DTGVSQNPRHKITKRGQNVTFRCDPISEHNRLYWYRQTLGQGPEFLTYFQNEAQLEKSRLLSDRFSAERPKGSFSTLEIQRTEQGDSAMYLCASSDSPYEQYFGPGTRLTVT.

This chain joins TRBV6-1 and TRBJ1-5; TRBD1 matches at 7 bases. Germline trimming cut 4 bases from V and 0 bases from J; bases unmatched to any gene: 9. The CDR3 has 17 residues. Germline assignment: CDR1 MNHNS and CDR2 SASEGT. CDR3 residues: CASSGDRELGSNQPQHF. The CDR3 DNA is TGTGCCAGCAGTGGAGACAGGGAACTAGGTAGCAATCAGCCCCAGCATTTT.

V is TRBV6-2 or TRBV6-3 and J is TRBJ1-3; D is unclear. In germline, CDR1 is MNHEY, CDR2 SVGEGT. This CDR3 is 12 amino acids long. The germline V and J ends were trimmed by 5 bases and 5 bases, with 7 bases remaining between them. CDR3: CASSESRNTIYF. CDR3 DNA: TGTGCCAGCAGTGAGTCGAGAAACACCATATATTTT.

DNA for the CDR3: TGTGCCACCATGGGGACTAGCGGGGCTCGGGGGCAGTTCTTC. Its protein product is CATMGTSGARGQFF. The chain is built from TRBV15 and TRBJ2-1, with 13 bases aligning to TRBD2. The CDR3 contains 14 residues. V lost 7 bases, J lost 12 bases, and 9 bases stayed unmatched. Per the germline V gene, CDR1 is LNHNV and CDR2 is YYDKDF (reference sequence).

The rearrangement joins TRBV7-3 to TRBJ2-3; TRBD2 matches at 11 bases. This CDR3 comprises 16 residues. Germline V gene sequence: CDR1 SGHTA, CDR2 FQGTGA. V lost 2 bases and J lost 4; bases outside the gene matches: 5. The CDR3 sequence is CASSLGLAGGADTQYF. Here the CDR3 DNA reads TGTGCCAGCAGCTTAGGGCTAGCGGGGGGAGCAGATACGCAGTATTTT.

This rearrangement joins TRBV6-2 or TRBV6-3 to TRBJ2-3, with TRBD2 matching over 11 bases. The germline V gene encodes CDR1 MNHEY and CDR2 SVGEGT. The J segment lost 7 bases and the V segment lost 4 bases, leaving 7 bases of the junction unmatched. The CDR3 length is 15 residues. For the CDR3, the DNA is TGTGCCAGCAGTTCGTTAGCGGGGGGGCTAAATACGCAGTATTTT. As protein: CASSSLAGGLNTQYF.